The 29 T cell receptor beta chains below all came from one sample that was sequenced in a study of PD-1 blockade in classical Hodgkin lymphoma. Each patient relapsed following autologous stem cell transplantation, and prior brentuximab vedotin exposure differed. Researchers pulled CD8+ T cells out of thawed PBMCs using magnetic negative selection. Measured with immunoSEQ multiplex PCR; TCRdb has only the in-frame clones, and not every one. The data contain 25,000 to 30,000 clones, around 88% of them singletons. The source was CD8+ T cells from blood, collected at baseline. The receptors stem from a human donor with classical Hodgkin lymphoma.

This clone was recorded only once. The rearrangement links TRBV12-1 to TRBJ2-7; the D segment call TRBD1 is taken from the table without a DNA check. TRBV12-1 is deemed a pseudogene. The CDR3 is made up of 21 amino acids. The CDR3 nucleotides are TGTGCCAGCAGCCGAAGGGCTCCCCGACGCCGCCCGACAGGGGGGTCCTACGAGCAGTACTTC. Its translation is CASSRRAPRRRPTGGSYEQYF.

The chain is built from TRBV20-1 and TRBJ2-2; the D is unclear. The length of the CDR3 is 11 residues. The germline V gene has CDR1 DFQATT and CDR2 SNEGSKA (reference sequence). V lost 2 bases and J 5 bases, leaving 3 bases between the germline ends. The CDR3 sequence: CSARITGELFF. CDR3 coding DNA: TGCAGTGCTAGAATAACCGGGGAGCTGTTTTTT.

The V call is TRBV27, the J call TRBJ2-3; TRBD2 matches 7 bases. V trimming: 4 bases; J trimming: 5 bases; junction bases outside the gene matches: 0. The CDR3 consists of 12 residues. The germline CDR1 and CDR2 sequences are MNHEY and SMNVEV (reference sequence). The CDR3 bases are TGTGCCAGCAGTTGGGGGGGAGATACGCAGTATTTT. This encodes CASSWGGDTQYF.

The chain's CDR3 is CASSFRTYEQYF. The CDR3, as DNA: TGTGCCAGCAGTTTCCGGACTTACGAGCAGTACTTC. V gene TRBV28 combines with J gene TRBJ2-7, with a tentative D call TRBD2 (5 bases). Germline V gene sequence: CDR1 MDHEN, CDR2 SYDVKM. CDR3 length: 12 amino acids. Trimming shortened V by 3 bases and J by 4 bases, and 7 bases separated the two germline ends.

The CDR3 sequence: CASSVRGGRAYEQYF. CDR3 in DNA: TGTGCCAGCAGCGTACGGGGGGGGAGGGCCTACGAGCAGTACTTC. The chain has TRBV14 and TRBJ2-7; 8 bases agree with TRBD2. The CDR3 consists of 15 residues. Germline V gene data show CDR1 as SGHDN and CDR2 as FVKESK. Trimming at V came to 5 bases and at J to 2 bases, leaving 8 bases not matched to a gene.

The chain uses TRBV7-9 and TRBJ1-2; D is possibly TRBD1 (5 bases). Trimming stripped 1 base from V and 6 bases from J, with 18 bases between. This CDR3 is 16 amino acids long. Germline CDR1 is SEHNR and CDR2 is FQNEAQ (reference sequence). The CDR3 is CASSLGSAMAGNGYTF. The CDR3 coding sequence is TGTGCCAGCAGCTTAGGATCGGCTATGGCAGGGAATGGCTACACCTTC.

This chain joins TRBV28 and TRBJ1-4, with unresolved D. V was pared by 6 bases and J by 5 bases, with 1 base between. The CDR3 covers 10 residues. Germline V lookup: CDR1 MDHEN, CDR2 SYDVKM. The CDR3 loop is CASRNEKLFF. CDR3 sequence (DNA): TGTGCCAGCAGAAATGAAAAACTGTTTTTT.

This chain links TRBV7-9 with TRBJ1-2, with D unresolved. Germline-derived CDR1 and CDR2 are SEHNR and FQNEAQ (reference sequence). Trimming took 3 bases from V and 4 from J, leaving 9 bases between them. The CDR3 runs 13 residues. The CDR3 loop is CASSFGQTYGYTF. CDR3 sequence (DNA): TGTGCCAGCAGCTTTGGGCAAACCTATGGCTACACCTTC.

The CDR3 loop is CASSFWEKETQYF. The CDR3 nucleotides are TGTGCCAGCAGCTTCTGGGAAAAAGAGACCCAGTACTTC. This chain connects TRBV7-9 to TRBJ2-5; D is unclear. Germline CDR1 and CDR2: SEHNR and FQNEAQ (reference sequence). V gave up 3 bases and J gave up 3 bases, with 8 bases separating them. The CDR3 totals 13 residues.

The chain couples TRBV9 to TRBJ2-2, with TRBD2 matching over 14 bases. With V trimmed by 0 bases and J by 4 bases, 11 bases remained unmatched. Germline CDR1 is SGDLS and CDR2 is YYNGEE. The CDR3 spans 20 residues. The chain's CDR3 is CASSVVTGTSGRPGTGELFF. The DNA of the CDR3 is TGTGCCAGCAGCGTAGTGACCGGGACTAGCGGGAGACCCGGCACCGGGGAGCTGTTTTTT.

The V gene is TRBV4-1, the J gene TRBJ1-1; D remains unclear. The CDR3 has 13 amino acids. The V end was cut by 0 bases, the J end by 1 base, with 3 bases between. In germline, CDR1 is MGHRA, CDR2 YSYEKL. CDR3 coding DNA: TGCGCCAGCAGCCAAGAGAGGAACACTGAAGCTTTCTTT. It codes for CASSQERNTEAFF.

The chain couples TRBV6-1 to TRBJ2-6, with a tentative D call TRBD2 (5 bases). This CDR3 comprises 17 residues. Per the germline V gene, CDR1 is MNHNS and CDR2 is SASEGT. Trimming stripped 4 bases from V and 2 bases from J, with 15 bases between. CDR3 DNA sequence: TGTGCCAGCAGTGGAGAAGCGGAGCTGGCTGGGGCCAACGTCCTGACTTTC. Its translation is CASSGEAELAGANVLTF.

This rearrangement joins TRBV27 to TRBJ2-2; D gene ambiguous. The CDR3 has 13 residues. V was pared by 5 bases and J by 13 bases, with 17 bases between. Germline CDR1 MNHEY, CDR2 SMNVEV (reference sequence). This chain's CDR3 is CASSHPGQPRLFF. The CDR3 nucleotides are TGTGCCAGCAGTCACCCAGGCCAACCCAGGCTGTTTTTT.

This CDR3 reads CASRVTGTYEQYF. The CDR3 DNA follows: TGTGCCAGTAGGGTGACAGGGACCTACGAGCAGTACTTC. This chain links TRBV19 with TRBJ2-7; 7 bases fit TRBD1. Germline CDR1 and CDR2: LNHDA and SQIVND (reference sequence). J lost 2 bases, V lost 6 bases, and 4 bases had no gene match. CDR3 length: 13 amino acids.

This rearrangement joins TRBV6-5 to TRBJ2-3, with a possible D match to TRBD2 (6 bases). The V end lost 1 base, the J end lost 0 bases, and 11 bases lay between the germline ends. The CDR3 covers 16 residues. Germline values: CDR1 MNHEY, CDR2 SVGAGI. CDR3 sequence: CASSYLGGGSTDTQYF. The CDR3 region has the DNA TGTGCCAGCAGTTACTTGGGGGGAGGAAGCACAGATACGCAGTATTTT.

The V call is TRBV5-4, the J call TRBJ1-4, with 10 bases lining up with TRBD1. The V segment lost 4 bases and the J segment 7 bases; nucleotides outside the gene matches: 4. Germline V CDR1 and CDR2: SGHNT, YYREEE (reference sequence). There are 14 residues in the CDR3. The DNA for the CDR3 is TGTGCCAGCAGCGAGGGACAGGGGTCTGAAAAACTGTTTTTT. Translation: CASSEGQGSEKLFF.

The chain is built from TRBV28 and TRBJ1-4, with a weak D call TRBD1 (6 bases). CDR1 is MDHEN, CDR2 SYDVKM, per germline. This CDR3 comprises 16 residues. V lost 5 bases and J 2 bases, leaving 15 bases between the germline ends. The CDR3 sequence is CASSHATGRTNEKLFF. For the CDR3, the DNA is TGTGCCAGCAGTCACGCGACAGGTCGCACTAATGAAAAACTGTTTTTT.

The chain combines TRBV5-1 with TRBJ2-7, with a possible D match to TRBD1 (6 bases). In germline, CDR1 is SGHRS, CDR2 YFSETQ. V shed 6 bases and J shed 5 bases, with 18 bases lying between them. This CDR3 comprises 14 residues. For the CDR3, the DNA is TGCGCCAGCACCCCCCAAAACAGGGCCCACGAGCAGTACTTC. It codes for CASTPQNRAHEQYF.

The chain is built from TRBV28 and TRBJ2-3, with D maybe TRBD1 (6 bases). This CDR3 has 15 amino acids. The V end was cut by 2 bases, the J end by 4 bases, with 13 bases between. Germline values: CDR1 MDHEN, CDR2 SYDVKM. In DNA, the CDR3 is TGTGCCAGCAGTTTAGGGCCACAGGGCGCAGATACGCAGTATTTT. Its protein product is CASSLGPQGADTQYF. Full variable domain (rest looked up from reference TRBV28 and TRBJ2-3): DVKVTQSSRYLVKRTGEKVFLECVQDMDHENMFWYRQDPGLGLRLIYFSYDVKMKEKGDIPEGYSVSREKKERFSLILESASTNQTSMYLCASSLGPQGADTQYFGPGTRLTVL.

This chain connects TRBV11-2 to TRBJ2-1; 9 nucleotides match TRBD1. The CDR3 consists of 15 residues. V gave up 6 bases and J gave up 4 bases; unmatched junction bases: 7. Germline lookup yields CDR1 SGHAT and CDR2 FQNNGV. The CDR3 here is CASSGTGLRYNEQFF. The CDR3 coding sequence is TGTGCCAGCAGTGGGACAGGGCTTCGGTACAATGAGCAGTTCTTC.

The chain is built from TRBV27 and TRBJ1-4; D gene uncertain. V lost 2 bases and J 12 bases, leaving 10 bases between the germline ends. CDR3 length equals 12 residues. Germline lookup yields CDR1 MNHEY and CDR2 SMNVEV (reference sequence). CDR3 coding DNA: TGTGCCAGCAGTTTAACCAGAGGAGAACTGTTTTTT. Translating it yields CASSLTRGELFF.

The V and J genes are TRBV4-2 and TRBJ2-5, with TRBD1 identical over 7 bases. After removal of 5 bases from V and 5 bases from J, the junction contained 8 bases not matched to a gene. The germline gives CDR1 LGHNA, CDR2 YNFKEQ. The CDR3 is 14 residues long. Here the CDR3 DNA reads TGTGCCAGCAGCGCCGTCCAGGGGGATGAGACCCAGTACTTC. Translation gives CASSAVQGDETQYF.

This chain uses TRBV7-9 with TRBJ2-7, with D perhaps matching TRBD2 (6 bases). CDR3 length equals 13 residues. V was pared by 11 bases and J by 2 bases, with 16 bases between. The germline V gene has CDR1 SEHNR and CDR2 FQNEAQ (reference sequence). The CDR3 DNA reads as TGTGCCGGCGGGATGGAGGGGCCCTACGAGCAGTACTTC. Amino acid sequence: CAGGMEGPYEQYF.

This chain uses TRBV6-1 with TRBJ1-5; D uncertain. Germline V gives CDR1 MNHNS, CDR2 SASEGT. The CDR3 is made up of 14 amino acids. The V gene lost 6 bases and the J gene lost 6 bases, with 15 bases spanning the gap. CDR3 in amino acids: CASRLPEGSQPQHF. The CDR3 DNA reads TGTGCCAGCAGGCTCCCCGAAGGAAGTCAGCCCCAGCATTTT.

This chain uses TRBV27 with TRBJ2-2; perhaps TRBD1 as D (5 bases). The germline V gene has CDR1 MNHEY and CDR2 SMNVEV (reference sequence). The V end was cut by 3 bases, the J end by 6 bases, with 14 bases between. The CDR3 is 15 amino acids. The CDR3 sequence is CASSFGQGSAGELFF. DNA of the CDR3: TGTGCCAGCAGTTTTGGGCAGGGATCGGCCGGGGAGCTGTTTTTT.

This chain uses TRBV27 with TRBJ2-3, with TRBD1 matching over 8 bases. V was pared by 6 bases and J by 4 bases, with 3 bases of the junction left unmatched. This CDR3 contains 13 residues. Germline lookup yields CDR1 MNHEY and CDR2 SMNVEV (reference sequence). CDR3: CASSPQGADTQYF. In nucleotides, the CDR3 is TGTGCCAGCAGCCCACAGGGGGCAGATACGCAGTATTTT.

In DNA, the CDR3 is TGTGCCAGCAGTTTATTCAGACAGGGGACTGAGCAGTTCTTC. Its protein is CASSLFRQGTEQFF. This chain links TRBV27 with TRBJ2-1; 8 bases match TRBD1. Trimming cost V 1 base and J 9 bases; bases outside gene matches: 5. Germline CDR1 and CDR2: MNHEY and SMNVEV (reference sequence). This CDR3 region has 14 residues.

This chain links TRBV7-9 with TRBJ1-4; D remains unclear. The CDR3 is 19 residues long. CDR1 is SEHNR and CDR2 is FQNEAQ in the germline V gene (reference sequence). V was pared by 1 base and J by 0 bases, with 18 bases between. The CDR3 coding sequence is TGTGCCAGCAGCTTAGTAACAAGTGGGGAGGGTGCAACTAATGAAAAACTGTTTTTT. Protein product: CASSLVTSGEGATNEKLFF.

Written as DNA, the CDR3 is TGTGCCAGCAGCGCAGGGGTTGGATCCTCCTACGAGCAGTACTTC. Translation: CASSAGVGSSYEQYF. V and J are TRBV9 and TRBJ2-7, with TRBD1 as a possible D gene (6 bases). Germline-derived CDR1 and CDR2 are SGDLS and YYNGEE. V lost 3 bases to trimming and J lost 0 bases, with 13 bases between them. This CDR3 is built from 15 residues. Based on the CDR3 plus reference TRBV9 and TRBJ2-7, the full variable domain is DSGVTQTPKHLITATGQRVTLRCSPRSGDLSVYWYQQSLDQGLQFLIQYYNGEERAKGNILERFSAQQFPDLHSELNLSSLELGDSALYFCASSAGVGSSYEQYFGPGTRLTVT.